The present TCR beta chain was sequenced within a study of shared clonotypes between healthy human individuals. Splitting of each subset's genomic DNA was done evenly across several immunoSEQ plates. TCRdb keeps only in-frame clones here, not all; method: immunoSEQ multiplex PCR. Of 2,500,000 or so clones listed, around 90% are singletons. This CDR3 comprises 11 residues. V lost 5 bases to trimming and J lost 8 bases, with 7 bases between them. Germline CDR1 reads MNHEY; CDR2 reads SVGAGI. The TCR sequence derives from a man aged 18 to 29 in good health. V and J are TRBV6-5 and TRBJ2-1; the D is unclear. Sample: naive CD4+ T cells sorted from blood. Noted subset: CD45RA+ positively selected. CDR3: CASSEGYEQFF. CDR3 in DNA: TGTGCCAGCAGTGAAGGGTATGAGCAGTTCTTC.